This is a list of T cell receptor beta chains from one sample in a study of T cells in Graves' hyperthyroidism and ophthalmopathy. Via MiXCR, TCRdb re-called the multiplex PCR reads, giving one row per CDR3 protein. The table has more than 350,000 distinct CDR3 sequences, approximately 16% seen once; the top ten hold roughly a fifth. The sequencing input was blood. These receptors were obtained from an older woman with Graves' ophthalmopathy. Each CDR3 is given with its conserved first and last residue. Fields, in order: clone size, D gene, CDR3 length, V gene, J gene, CDR3 DNA, CDR3 protein. The D gene is left open where the match is weak. Expanded clones get a size class; other rows say once, few or many, or leave the size out.

many,.,15,TRBV3-1,TRBJ2-7,TGTGCCAGCAGCCAGAGGGCCAGATTAGATTTCGAGCAGTACTTC,CASSQRARLDFEQYF
many,.,15,TRBV11-3,TRBJ2-5,TGTGCCAGCAGCTGGGGGGCCAGGGACGGCGAGACCCAGTACTTC,CASSWGARDGETQYF
few,TRBD2,16,TRBV10-3,TRBJ2-3,TGTGCCATCAGTGAGTCGAAAGCGGGGAACACAGATACGCAGTATTTT,CAISESKAGNTDTQYF
many,.,15,TRBV3-1,TRBJ1-5,TGTGCCAGCAGCCAAGTAGCAGGGATCAATCAGCCCCAGCATTTT,CASSQVAGINQPQHF
few,.,13,TRBV20-1,TRBJ1-5,TGCAGTGCTAGTGGCAGTAAAAATCAGCCCCAGCATTTT,CSASGSKNQPQHF
.,TRBD2,19,TRBV9,TRBJ2-3,TGTGCCAGCAGCCCTCCCCCAGCGGGACTAGCGGACCACACAGATACGCAGTATTTT,CASSPPPAGLADHTDTQYF
few,TRBD2,19,TRBV7-2,TRBJ2-3,TGTGCCAGCAGCCCTAGGGGACTAGCGGGAGACCTTAGCACAGATACGCAGTATTTT,CASSPRGLAGDLSTDTQYF
.,.,18,TRBV19,TRBJ1-5,TGTGCCAGTACGTACCTTCCCCCCGGGCCGTCTAGCAATCAGCCCCAGCATTTT,CASTYLPPGPSSNQPQHF
many,TRBD2,17,TRBV6-1,TRBJ2-5,TGTGCCAGCAGCCGAAGAGGGCTAGCGGGAGGCCAAGAGACCCAGTACTTC,CASSRRGLAGGQETQYF
few,.,16,TRBV18,TRBJ2-6,TGTGCCAGCTCACCTGACATCTCCTCTGGGGCCAACGTCCTGACTTTC,CASSPDISSGANVLTF
many,.,12,TRBV29-1,TRBJ2-1,TGCAGCGTTGAAGATGGCGACAATGAGCAGTTCTTC,CSVEDGDNEQFF